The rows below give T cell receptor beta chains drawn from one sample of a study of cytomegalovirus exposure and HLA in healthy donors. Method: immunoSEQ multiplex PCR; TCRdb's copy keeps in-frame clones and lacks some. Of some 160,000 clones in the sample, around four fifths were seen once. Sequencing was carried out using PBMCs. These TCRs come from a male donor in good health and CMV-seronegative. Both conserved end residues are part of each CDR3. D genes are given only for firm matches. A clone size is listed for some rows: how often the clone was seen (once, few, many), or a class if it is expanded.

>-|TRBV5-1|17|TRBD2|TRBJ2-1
CASTSLGLAGGGDEQFF
TGCGCCAGCACGAGTCTCGGACTAGCGGGAGGCGGCGATGAGCAGTTCTTC
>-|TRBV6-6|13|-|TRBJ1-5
CASSSQQDQPQHF
TGTGCCAGCAGTTCCCAACAGGATCAGCCCCAGCATTTT
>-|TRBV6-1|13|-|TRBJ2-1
CASRGDFYNEQFF
TGTGCCAGCAGGGGGGACTTCTACAATGAGCAGTTCTTC
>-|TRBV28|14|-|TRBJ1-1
CAIKAGAGNTEAFF
TGTGCCATCAAAGCAGGGGCCGGGAACACTGAAGCTTTCTTT
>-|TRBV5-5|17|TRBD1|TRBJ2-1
CASSPREQGAAYNEQFF
TGTGCCAGCAGCCCCCGGGAACAGGGGGCGGCCTACAATGAGCAGTTCTTC
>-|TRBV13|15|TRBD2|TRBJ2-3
CASSLRGGGGDTQYF
TGTGCCAGCAGCTTACGCGGGGGTGGGGGAGATACGCAGTATTTT
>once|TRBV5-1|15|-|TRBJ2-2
CATQRGGTNTGELFF
TGCGCCACCCAACGGGGCGGGACGAACACCGGGGAGCTGTTTTTT
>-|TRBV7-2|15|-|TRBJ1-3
CASSLEPGHGNTIYF
TGTGCCAGCAGCTTAGAGCCAGGGCACGGAAACACCATATATTTT
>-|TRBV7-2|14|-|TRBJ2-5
CASSLSQTQETQYF
TGTGCCAGCAGCTTATCACAAACCCAAGAGACCCAGTACTTC
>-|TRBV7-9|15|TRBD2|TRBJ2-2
CASSSTSARAGELFF
TGTGCCAGCAGCTCAACTAGCGCGCGGGCCGGGGAGCTGTTTTTT
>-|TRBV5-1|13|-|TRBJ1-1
CASSGTGYTEAFF
TGCGCCAGCAGCGGTACAGGGTACACTGAAGCTTTCTTT
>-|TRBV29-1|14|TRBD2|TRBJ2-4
CSVGVAGGKNVQYF
TGCAGCGTTGGGGTAGCGGGGGGGAAAAACGTTCAGTACTTC
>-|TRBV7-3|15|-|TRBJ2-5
CASSLKWGGQETQYF
TGTGCCAGCAGCTTAAAATGGGGGGGCCAGGAGACCCAGTACTTC
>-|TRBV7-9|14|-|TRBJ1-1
CASSTGLGNTEAFF
TGTGCCAGCAGCACGGGACTGGGGAACACTGAAGCTTTCTTT
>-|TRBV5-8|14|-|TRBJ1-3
CASSLGQIDHTIYF
TGTGCCAGCAGCTTGGGACAGATAGATCACACCATATATTTT
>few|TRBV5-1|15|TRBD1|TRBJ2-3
CASSLGDRSTDTQYF
TGCGCCAGCAGCTTGGGGGACAGGTCGACAGATACGCAGTATTTT
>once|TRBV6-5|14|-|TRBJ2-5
CASSYSGQQETQYF
TGTGCCAGCAGTTACTCGGGGCAGCAAGAGACCCAGTACTTC
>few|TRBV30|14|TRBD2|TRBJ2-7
CAWRRRENLYEQYF
TGTGCCTGGAGGCGGCGGGAGAACTTGTACGAGCAGTACTTC
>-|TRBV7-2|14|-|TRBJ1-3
CASSFGLKGNTIYF
TGTGCCAGCAGCTTCGGGTTGAAAGGAAACACCATATATTTT
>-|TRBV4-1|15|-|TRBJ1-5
CASSLGQNSNQPQHF
TGCGCCAGCAGCCTCGGACAGAATAGCAATCAGCCCCAGCATTTT
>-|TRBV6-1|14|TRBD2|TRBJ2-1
CASSGLAGAHEQFF
TGTGCCAGCAGTGGACTAGCGGGAGCTCATGAGCAGTTCTTC
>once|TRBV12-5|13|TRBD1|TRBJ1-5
CASGTGGYQPQHF
TGTGCCTCCGGGACAGGGGGCTATCAGCCCCAGCATTTT
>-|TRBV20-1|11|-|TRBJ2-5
CSASSLETQYF
TGCAGTGCTAGTTCCTTAGAGACCCAGTACTTC
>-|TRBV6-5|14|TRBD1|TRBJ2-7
CASSGTGGGYEQYF
TGTGCCAGCAGTGGGACAGGGGGTGGCTACGAGCAGTACTTC
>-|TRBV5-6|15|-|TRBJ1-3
CASSLFAEKADTIYF
TGTGCCAGCAGCTTGTTTGCGGAGAAGGCGGACACCATATATTTT
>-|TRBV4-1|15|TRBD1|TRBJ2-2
CASRRTGANTGELFF
TGCGCCAGCAGGAGGACAGGGGCCAACACCGGGGAGCTGTTTTTT
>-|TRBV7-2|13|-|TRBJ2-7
CASSLGRRYEQYF
TGTGCCAGCAGCTTAGGCAGGCGCTACGAGCAGTACTTC
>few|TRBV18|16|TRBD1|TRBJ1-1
CASSPKQGSRNTEAFF
TGTGCCAGCTCACCTAAACAGGGGTCGAGAAACACTGAAGCTTTCTTT
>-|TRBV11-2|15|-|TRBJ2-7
CASSLVASAIYEQYF
TGTGCCAGCAGCTTAGTGGCTAGCGCTATCTACGAGCAGTACTTC
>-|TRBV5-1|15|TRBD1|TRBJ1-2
CASSSGQWGAYGYTF
TGCGCCAGCAGCTCGGGACAGTGGGGGGCCTATGGCTACACCTTC
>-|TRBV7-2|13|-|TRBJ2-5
CASSFRRGETQYF
TGTGCCAGCAGCTTCAGGAGAGGGGAGACCCAGTACTTC
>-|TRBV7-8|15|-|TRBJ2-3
CASSFGSSSTDTQYF
TGTGCCAGCAGCTTTGGCTCCAGTTCCACAGATACGCAGTATTTT
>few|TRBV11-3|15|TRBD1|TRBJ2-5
CASSRGQGFEETQYF
TGTGCCAGCAGCCGAGGACAGGGGTTCGAGGAGACCCAGTACTTC
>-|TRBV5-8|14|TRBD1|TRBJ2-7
CASSLGQVGYEQYF
TGTGCCAGCAGCCTGGGACAGGTTGGGTACGAGCAGTACTTC
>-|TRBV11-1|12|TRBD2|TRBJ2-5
CASRGLAGEQYF
TGTGCCAGCAGGGGACTAGCGGGGGAGCAGTACTTC
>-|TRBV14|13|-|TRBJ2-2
CASSQEYSGELFF
TGTGCCAGCAGCCAAGAATACTCCGGGGAGCTGTTTTTT
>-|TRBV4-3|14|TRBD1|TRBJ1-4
CASSQGDRGEKLFF
TGCGCCAGCAGCCAAGGGGACAGGGGGGAAAAACTGTTTTTT
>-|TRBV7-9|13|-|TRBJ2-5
CASSPGAEATQYF
TGTGCCAGCAGCCCAGGGGCAGAGGCGACCCAGTACTTC
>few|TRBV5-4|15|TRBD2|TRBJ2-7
CASSLVASGIYEQYF
TGTGCCAGCAGCTTGGTCGCTAGCGGGATATACGAGCAGTACTTC
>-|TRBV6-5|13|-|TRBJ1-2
CASSYERGYGYTF
TGTGCCAGCAGTTACGAGCGGGGCTATGGCTACACCTTC
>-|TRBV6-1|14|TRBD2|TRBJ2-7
CASRLAGSSYEQYF
TGTGCCAGCAGACTAGCGGGGTCCTCCTACGAGCAGTACTTC
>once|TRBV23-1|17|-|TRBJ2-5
CASSQSHLQDPQETQYF
TGCGCCAGCAGTCAATCCCACCTACAGGACCCCCAAGAGACCCAGTACTTC
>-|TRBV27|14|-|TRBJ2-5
CASSLRGNQETQYF
TGTGCCAGCAGTTTAAGGGGTAACCAAGAGACCCAGTACTTC
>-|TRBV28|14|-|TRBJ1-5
CASSPGGDNQPQHF
TGTGCCAGCTCCCCTGGGGGGGACAATCAGCCCCAGCATTTT
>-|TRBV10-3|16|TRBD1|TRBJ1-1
CAISESMGQGARGAFF
TGTGCCATCAGTGAGTCGATGGGACAGGGGGCAAGGGGGGCTTTCTTT
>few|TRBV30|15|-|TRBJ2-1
CAWTKWGVGGGEQFF
TGTGCCTGGACCAAGTGGGGAGTGGGAGGAGGAGAGCAGTTCTTC
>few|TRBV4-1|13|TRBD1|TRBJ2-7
CASSQLQGWEQYF
TGCGCCAGCAGCCAATTACAGGGGTGGGAGCAGTACTTC
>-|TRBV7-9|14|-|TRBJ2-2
CASSFGSNTGELFF
TGTGCCAGCAGCTTTGGGTCGAACACCGGGGAGCTGTTTTTT
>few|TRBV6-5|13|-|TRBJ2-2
CASKGLNPGELFF
TGTGCCAGTAAAGGACTTAATCCCGGGGAGCTGTTTTTT
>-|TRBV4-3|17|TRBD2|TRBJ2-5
CASSQDGSGRIQETQYF
TGCGCCAGCAGCCAAGATGGTAGCGGGAGGATCCAAGAGACCCAGTACTTC
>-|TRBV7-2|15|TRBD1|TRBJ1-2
CASSLWGQGANGYTF
TGTGCCAGCAGCTTATGGGGACAGGGGGCAAATGGCTACACCTTC
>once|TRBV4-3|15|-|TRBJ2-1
CASSQEGVRGNEQFF
TGCGCCAGCAGCCAAGAAGGGGTTCGGGGGAATGAGCAGTTCTTC
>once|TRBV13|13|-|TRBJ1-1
CASSLGRYTEAFF
TGTGCCAGCAGCTTAGGGAGGTATACTGAAGCTTTCTTT
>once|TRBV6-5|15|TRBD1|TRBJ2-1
CASRRGTGGLNEQFF
TGTGCCAGCAGGCGGGGGACAGGGGGTCTCAATGAGCAGTTCTTC
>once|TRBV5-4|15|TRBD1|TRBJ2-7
CASSPRWQGAGEQYF
TGTGCCAGCAGCCCCCGATGGCAGGGGGCTGGTGAGCAGTACTTC